This T cell receptor beta chain was identified in a study of blood T cell repertoires in COVID-19. Study in general: Donors in the United States, Italy and Spain gave samples during acute or convalescent COVID-19. Sources were T cells, B-cell-depleted T cells, or PBMCs; the material itself was cDNA or gDNA.

The junction had 1 base not matched to a gene; V was cut back by 3 bases and J by 0 bases. The CDR3 loop spans 14 amino acids. Germline V gene data show CDR1 as LNHDA and CDR2 as SQIVND (reference sequence). Original handling: Nucleated cell counts were estimated from reference gene primer amplification. Measured with immunoSEQ multiplex PCR; TCRdb has only the in-frame clones, and not every one. The D gene and trimming were derived from the DNA, and the V and J assignments and clone size from that table. The repertoire has 45,000 to 65,000 clones, 85% to 95% of them found once; the top ten carry 3% to 5%.

Material for sequencing was peripheral blood. The V call is TRBV19, the J call TRBJ2-7, with TRBD2 matching 8 bases. The clonotype comes from a man aged 50 to 59 with acute or convalescent COVID-19. The chain's CDR3 is CASSIGLASYEQYF. The CDR3 region has the DNA TGTGCCAGTAGTATCGGACTAGCCTCCTACGAGCAGTACTTC.